This T cell receptor (beta chain) is from a study of tumor-infiltrating lymphocytes in glioblastoma multiforme. General study results and limits: The TCR and somatic mutation analysis included just one glioblastoma patient. No surface-marker sorting into functional T cell subtypes was done.

A note on this clonotype: What it recognizes is unknown.

Looked up from germline, CDR1 is MNHEY and CDR2 is SVGEGT. The CDR3 sequence is 16 residues long. V was pared by 4 bases and J by 4 bases, with 12 bases of the junction left unmatched. Three nested ARM-PCR rounds with V-beta and C-beta primers built TCRB libraries. Input was 0.5 ug total RNA, reverse-transcribed with a C-beta primer. Unique molecular identifiers were not described for the libraries. A single record per CDR3 protein comes from TCRdb applying MiXCR to the multiplex PCR reads. The sample lists more than 12,000 distinct CDR3 sequences, about 67% seen once, with around 50% in the top ten. Material for sequencing was brain tumor tissue. V gene TRBV6-2 or TRBV6-3 combines with J gene TRBJ2-5; 7 bases are shared with TRBD2. The sequence derives from a male donor with glioblastoma. Here the CDR3 DNA reads TGTGCCAGCAGTTTTCGAACGGGAGGCTTGGGAGAGACCCAGTACTTC. It specifies CASSFRTGGLGETQYF.